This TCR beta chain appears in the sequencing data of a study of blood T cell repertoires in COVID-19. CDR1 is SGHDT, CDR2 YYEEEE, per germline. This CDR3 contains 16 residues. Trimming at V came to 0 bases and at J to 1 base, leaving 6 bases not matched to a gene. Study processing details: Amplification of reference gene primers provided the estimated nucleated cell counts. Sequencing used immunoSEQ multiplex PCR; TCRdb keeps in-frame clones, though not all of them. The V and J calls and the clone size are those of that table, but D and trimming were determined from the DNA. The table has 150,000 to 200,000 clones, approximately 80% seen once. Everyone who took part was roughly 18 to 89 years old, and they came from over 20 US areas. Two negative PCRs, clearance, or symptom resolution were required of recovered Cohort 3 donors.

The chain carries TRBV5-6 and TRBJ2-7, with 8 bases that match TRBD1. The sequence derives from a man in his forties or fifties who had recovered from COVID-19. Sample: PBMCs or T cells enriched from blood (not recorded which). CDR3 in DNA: TGTGCCAGCAGCTTGGTAGGGCAGGGGGCGTCCTACGAGCAGTACTTC. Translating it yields CASSLVGQGASYEQYF.